This TCR beta chain came from a study of tumour-infiltrating T cells in Burkitt lymphoma. Study-level background: Repertoire clonality predicted overall and progression-free survival.

This table comes from immunoSEQ multiplex PCR, and its TCRdb copy is limited to in-frame clones, with some not included. The sample carries 15,000 or so clones, approximately 28% recorded once. Trimming shortened V by 10 bases and J by 4 bases, and 18 bases separated the two germline ends. The CDR3 runs 13 residues. The source of this sequence is a human donor with diffuse large B-cell lymphoma. Sample: tumor tissue. The chain uses TRBV5-3 and TRBJ2-7, with a possible D match to TRBD2 (7 bases). TRBV5-3 belongs to the ORF category, with a function that is uncertain. This chain's CDR3 is CAAPGGGTYEQYF. The CDR3 DNA is TGTGCCGCACCGGGGGGCGGGACATACGAGCAGTACTTC.